One sample yielded the 3 T cell receptor beta chains listed below, sequenced in a study of blood T cell repertoires in COVID-19. TCRdb's table, derived via immunoSEQ multiplex PCR, lists solely in-frame clones and lacks some. The sample consists of fewer than 85,000 clones, roughly three quarters of them appearing once. The sample comprised peripheral blood. The receptors come from a man in his sixties or seventies with COVID-19, enrolled during active disease.

The J gene is TRBJ2-1, the V gene TRBV10-3, with D perhaps matching TRBD1 (5 bases). The CDR3 totals 15 residues. Looked up from germline, CDR1 is ENHRY and CDR2 is SYGVKD. V was trimmed by 11 bases and J by 0 bases, leaving 17 bases between them. The CDR3 DNA is TGTGCCGCCCCTCACTTGGGGCACTCCTACAATGAGCAGTTCTTC. Protein sequence: CAAPHLGHSYNEQFF.

As regards this clone: The junction departs from the called germline gene at one end, perhaps through a read error. The rearrangement links TRBV9 to TRBJ2-2; possibly TRBD2 for D (6 bases). The germline gives CDR1 SGDLS, CDR2 YYNGEE. The CDR3 runs to 16 residues. The CDR3: CASSAKGGANTGELFF. The DNA of the CDR3 is TGTGCCAGCAGCGCTAAGGGCGGGGCGAACACCGGGGAACTGTTTTTT. The full variable domain, with the rest looked up from reference TRBV9 and TRBJ2-2, is DSGVTQTPKHLITATGQRVTLRCSPRSGDLSVYWYQQSLDQGLQFLIQYYNGEERAKGNILERFSAQQFPDLHSELNLSSLELGDSALYFCASSAKGGANTGELFFGEGSRLTVL.

J is TRBJ1-5 and V is TRBV27, with D possibly TRBD1 on 6 matching bases. The ends were cut back, 2 bases at V and 2 bases at J, with 13 bases in the middle. The CDR3 sequence is 16 residues long. Germline V CDR1 and CDR2: MNHEY, SMNVEV (reference sequence). CDR3 nucleotide sequence: TGTGCCAGCAGTTTAGGGGGCGGGAGGGGCAATCAGCCCCAGCATTTT. As protein: CASSLGGGRGNQPQHF.